A single sample is the source of the 5 T cell receptor beta chains below, sequenced in a study of T-cell memory formation after mild COVID-19. TCRdb reprocessed the 5' RACE reads via MiXCR and lists one record per CDR3 protein. Here the sample spans approximately 560,000 distinct CDR3 sequences, 15% to 20% being singletons. Input material: PBMCs or a T cell subset sorted from them (not recorded which). The receptors derive from an adult woman who had mild COVID-19 (a few samples of this study predate the infection). Cell type and time point are not known.

This sequence joins TRBV4-1 and TRBJ1-2, with TRBD1 matching over 7 bases. J was trimmed by 6 bases and V by 1 base; bases with no gene match: 5. This CDR3 is built from 14 residues. CDR1 is MGHRA and CDR2 is YSYEKL in the germline V gene. CDR3 amino acids: CASSQGTGEDGYTF. CDR3 coding DNA: TGCGCCAGCAGCCAAGGAACAGGGGAGGATGGCTACACCTTC.

This clonotype has just a few counts. V is TRBV6-5 and J is TRBJ2-3, with D perhaps given as TRBD1 or TRBD2 (5 bases each). Between the trimmed V and J ends, which lost 7 bases and 3 bases, there was a span of 14 bases. The CDR3 is made up of 14 amino acids. Germline V gene sequence: CDR1 MNHEY, CDR2 SVGAGI. CDR3 loop: CASTSGQGTDTQYF. The CDR3 DNA sequence: TGTGCCAGCACCTCGGGGCAGGGTACAGATACGCAGTATTTT.

The chain employs TRBV9 and TRBJ2-2; D gene uncertain. The germline CDR1 and CDR2 sequences are SGDLS and YYNGEE. The CDR3 sequence is 14 residues long. Trimming removed 3 bases at V and 1 base at J, with 7 bases between. CDR3 bases: TGTGCCAGCAGCGCACTCCTGAACACCGGGGAGCTGTTTTTT. This gives the protein CASSALLNTGELFF.

Only a few counts were recorded for this clonotype. The chain couples TRBV29-1 to TRBJ2-3; 10 bases are a match to TRBD1. The J segment lost 4 bases and the V segment lost 4 bases, leaving 5 bases of the junction unmatched. The CDR3 spans 14 residues. Germline values: CDR1 SQVTM, CDR2 ANQGSEA. The CDR3 DNA is TGCAGCGTTGCCGAGACAGGGGGCGCAGATACGCAGTATTTT. Translating it yields CSVAETGGADTQYF.

The chain joins TRBV7-3 to TRBJ2-1; no reliable D call. V dropped 3 bases and J dropped 5 bases, with 14 bases sitting between them. Germline assignment: CDR1 SGHTA and CDR2 FQGTGA. The CDR3 consists of 15 residues. CDR3 sequence: CASSFRSDLNNEQFF. CDR3 nucleotides: TGTGCCAGCAGCTTTCGCAGCGACCTGAACAATGAGCAGTTCTTC.